This entry is about one T cell receptor beta chain. No antigen is known for it. These data come from a study of CXCR3-negative and CXCR3-positive naive CD8 T cells. Whole-study results and caveats: Memory cells diverged, while naive CXCR3-positive and CXCR3-negative cells had similar TRBV-TRBJ usage.

Researchers prepared the TRB cDNA libraries using 5' RACE with UMI labels. No DNA is given; TCRdb re-called the 5' RACE reads and lists each CDR3 protein once. The sample totals about 48,000 distinct CDR3 sequences; its top ten clones hold over 14%. Germline lookup yields CDR1 MNHEY and CDR2 SVGAGI. The CDR3 has 14 amino acids. Sequences were obtained from memory CD8+ T cells from blood. The sequence was obtained from a human donor in good health. Some clones in this sample may be carry-over from other donors' samples. The chain has TRBV6-5 and TRBJ1-1; there is no DNA to check the TCRdb D call of TRBD1. The CDR3 sequence: CASQLRGLNTEAFF.